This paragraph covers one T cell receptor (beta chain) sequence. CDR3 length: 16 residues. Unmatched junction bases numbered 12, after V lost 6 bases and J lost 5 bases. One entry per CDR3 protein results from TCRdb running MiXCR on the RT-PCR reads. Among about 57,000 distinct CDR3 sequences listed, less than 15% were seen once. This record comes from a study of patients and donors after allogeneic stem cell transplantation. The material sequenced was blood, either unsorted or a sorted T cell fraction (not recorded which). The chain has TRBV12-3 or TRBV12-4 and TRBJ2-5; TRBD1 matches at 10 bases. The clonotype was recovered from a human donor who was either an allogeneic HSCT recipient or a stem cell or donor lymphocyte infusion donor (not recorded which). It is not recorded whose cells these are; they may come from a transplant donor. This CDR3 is CASRPQGLTGGETQYF. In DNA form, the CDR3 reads TGTGCCAGCAGACCTCAGGGGTTGACAGGGGGCGAGACCCAGTACTTC.